The rows below give T cell receptor beta chains drawn from one sample of a study of early T cells in non-severe SARS-CoV-2 infection. One entry per CDR3 protein, called by TCRdb with MiXCR from the 5' RACE reads. The table shows tens of thousands of distinct CDR3 sequences, with 4% to 5.5% occurring only once. Sequenced sample: whole blood. These receptors originate from an adult who was a healthcare worker with PCR-confirmed SARS-CoV-2 infection or an uninfected control (not recorded which). Both conserved end residues are part of each CDR3. D genes are given only for firm matches. A clone size is listed for some rows: how often the clone was seen (once, few, many), or a class if it is expanded.

size: NA; J: TRBJ2-3; D: TRBD1; V: TRBV5-1; DNA: TGCGCCAGCAGCTTGTCACAGGGGGTTGCAGATACGCAGTATTTT; CDR3: CASSLSQGVADTQYF
size: few; J: TRBJ1-2; D: TRBD1; V: TRBV24-1; DNA: TGTGCCACCAGTCTGGGGACAGGGGGAGACTATGGCTACACCTTC; CDR3: CATSLGTGGDYGYTF
size: many; J: TRBJ2-5; D: TRBD1; V: TRBV7-9; DNA: TGTGCCAGCAGCTACCGGGACAGGGGGTTTCAAGAGACCCAGTACTTC; CDR3: CASSYRDRGFQETQYF
size: many; J: TRBJ2-5; D: TRBD1; V: TRBV3-1; DNA: TGTGCCAGCAGCCAAGACGACGTGACAGGGGGCAGGGAGACCCAGTACTTC; CDR3: CASSQDDVTGGRETQYF
size: many; J: TRBJ1-2; D: NA; V: TRBV18; DNA: TGTGCCAGCTCACCACCAGGGGCTACCCGCTATGGCTACACCTTC; CDR3: CASSPPGATRYGYTF
size: many; J: TRBJ1-5; D: NA; V: TRBV19; DNA: TGTGCCAGTAGTATGGGCGGGGTCCAGCCCCAGCATTTT; CDR3: CASSMGGVQPQHF
size: many; J: TRBJ2-1; D: NA; V: TRBV20-1; DNA: TGCAGTGCCGATGGGGGGCTGACTAGACGCGGTGCAGATGAGCAGTTCTTC; CDR3: CSADGGLTRRGADEQFF
size: NA; J: TRBJ2-3; D: NA; V: TRBV6-4; DNA: TGTGCCAGCAGTGACTCGATTTACACAGATACGCAGTATTTT; CDR3: CASSDSIYTDTQYF
size: many; J: TRBJ2-1; D: TRBD2; V: TRBV4-2; DNA: TGTGCCAGCAGCCAAGGTCCTAGCGGGATGAGCAATGAGCAGTTCTTC; CDR3: CASSQGPSGMSNEQFF
size: NA; J: TRBJ1-2; D: NA; V: TRBV2; DNA: TGTGCCAGCAGTCCTGGACAGTTTAACTATGGCTACACCTTC; CDR3: CASSPGQFNYGYTF
size: many; J: TRBJ2-1; D: TRBD2; V: TRBV5-5; DNA: TGTGCCAGCAACCTAGCGGGAGGGCCTCTCAATGAGCAGTTCTTC; CDR3: CASNLAGGPLNEQFF
size: many; J: TRBJ2-5; D: TRBD1; V: TRBV7-7; DNA: TGTGCCAGCAGCTCGCGTCGGGACAGGGGATCAGAGACCCAGTACTTC; CDR3: CASSSRRDRGSETQYF
size: many; J: TRBJ2-1; D: TRBD2; V: TRBV28; DNA: TGTGCCAGCAGACTTGGGCTAGCGGGAGGACCAAAGCAGTTCTTC; CDR3: CASRLGLAGGPKQFF
size: many; J: TRBJ1-1; D: NA; V: TRBV28; DNA: TGTGCCAGCAGTTTAGGAGAAGTAGCTTTCTTT; CDR3: CASSLGEVAFF
size: many; J: TRBJ2-7; D: NA; V: TRBV25-1; DNA: TGTGCCAGCAGTGAAACGAAGCGGTCCTACGAGCAGTACTTC; CDR3: CASSETKRSYEQYF
size: many; J: TRBJ1-1; D: NA; V: TRBV12-3/TRBV12-4; DNA: TGTGCCAGCAGTTTTCAGGCGAACAGGGAAGCTTTCTTT; CDR3: CASSFQANREAFF
size: many; J: TRBJ1-2; D: NA; V: TRBV2; DNA: TGTGCCAGCAGTGAAGTCGCCTCCAGTCCGGGACTTACACAAAAATCGGCTAACTATGGCTACACCTTC; CDR3: CASSEVASSPGLTQKSANYGYTF
size: few; J: TRBJ2-7; D: TRBD1; V: TRBV6-5; DNA: TGTGCCAGCAGTAGACAGGGGAAAGAGCAGTACTTC; CDR3: CASSRQGKEQYF
size: few; J: TRBJ2-7; D: NA; V: TRBV7-2; DNA: TGTGCCAGCAGCTTATTTGCAGGGGATACCTACGAGCAGTACTTC; CDR3: CASSLFAGDTYEQYF
size: many; J: TRBJ2-1; D: NA; V: TRBV6-2/TRBV6-3; DNA: TGTGCCAGCAGTTTGCCGAATGAGCAGTTCTTC; CDR3: CASSLPNEQFF
size: few; J: TRBJ2-3; D: NA; V: TRBV6-1; DNA: TGTGCCAGCAGGGGGGCATCAGATACGCAGTATTTT; CDR3: CASRGASDTQYF
size: many; J: TRBJ2-2; D: TRBD2; V: TRBV4-2; DNA: TGTGCCAGCAGCCAAGATGGGGTAGCGGGAGCCGGGGAGCTGTTTTTT; CDR3: CASSQDGVAGAGELFF
size: few; J: TRBJ1-2; D: TRBD1; V: TRBV7-2; DNA: TGTGCCAGCAGCCCACAGGGGGCGAGTGGCTACACCTTC; CDR3: CASSPQGASGYTF
size: NA; J: TRBJ2-7; D: NA; V: TRBV3-1; DNA: TGTGCCAGCAGCCAAGGACCATCGCAGTACTTC; CDR3: CASSQGPSQYF
size: NA; J: TRBJ2-3; D: TRBD2; V: TRBV7-2; DNA: TGTGCCAGCTCCATTTCGGGGGGAAAAGATACGCAGTATTTT; CDR3: CASSISGGKDTQYF
size: many; J: TRBJ2-1; D: TRBD1; V: TRBV20-1; DNA: TGCAGTGCTAGTGGGCAGGGGGACTACAATGAGCAGTTCTTC; CDR3: CSASGQGDYNEQFF
size: NA; J: TRBJ1-6; D: NA; V: TRBV30; DNA: TGTGCCTGGAGAGAACCGGGAGGGACCAGCTCCTATAATTCACCCCTCCACTTT; CDR3: CAWREPGGTSSYNSPLHF
size: many; J: TRBJ1-6; D: NA; V: TRBV7-9; DNA: TGTGCCAGCAGCTTAGGCACAAGCTCCTATAATTCACCCCTCCACTTT; CDR3: CASSLGTSSYNSPLHF
size: many; J: TRBJ1-1; D: NA; V: TRBV6-2/TRBV6-3; DNA: TGTGCCAGCAGTTACAGTGTTAGCACTGAAGCTTTCTTT; CDR3: CASSYSVSTEAFF
size: many; J: TRBJ2-1; D: TRBD2; V: TRBV28; DNA: TGTGCCAGCAGTTCCCTTAGCGGGAGAGGCTGGAATGAGCAGTTCTTC; CDR3: CASSSLSGRGWNEQFF
size: NA; J: TRBJ2-4; D: NA; V: TRBV11-2; DNA: TGTGCCAGCAGCCCCCGACTAGTAGATATTCAGTACTTC; CDR3: CASSPRLVDIQYF
size: many; J: TRBJ1-5; D: TRBD1; V: TRBV6-2/TRBV6-3; DNA: TGTGCCAGCAGTTCACACAGGGGAGGGGTACAGCCCCAGCATTTT; CDR3: CASSSHRGGVQPQHF
size: few; J: TRBJ1-3; D: NA; V: TRBV28; DNA: TGTGCCAGCAGTATGAGCATTGTCTCTGGAAACACCATATATTTT; CDR3: CASSMSIVSGNTIYF
size: many; J: TRBJ2-7; D: NA; V: TRBV27; DNA: TGTGCCAGCAGTTTGGGGGTCTACTACGAGCAGTACTTC; CDR3: CASSLGVYYEQYF
size: many; J: TRBJ2-7; D: TRBD2; V: TRBV7-2; DNA: TGTGCCAGCAGCTTTCAGGCTAGCGGCTTCTACGAGCAGTACTTC; CDR3: CASSFQASGFYEQYF
size: medium-sized; J: TRBJ1-2; D: NA; V: TRBV3-1; DNA: TGTGCCAGCAGCCAAGGTTCTGGGCGTAACTCCTATGGCTACACCTTC; CDR3: CASSQGSGRNSYGYTF
size: many; J: TRBJ1-1; D: NA; V: TRBV7-9; DNA: TGTGCCAGCACCCAGGGGCCGAGAACGAACACTGAAGCTTTCTTT; CDR3: CASTQGPRTNTEAFF
size: many; J: TRBJ2-5; D: NA; V: TRBV7-2; DNA: TGTGCCAGCAGCTTAGGGGCTAGAGGGGGTGAGGCCCAGTACTTC; CDR3: CASSLGARGGEAQYF
size: many; J: TRBJ2-1; D: TRBD2; V: TRBV28; DNA: TGTGCCAGCAGTTTAAGACTAGCTCGCAATGAGCAGTTCTTC; CDR3: CASSLRLARNEQFF
size: many; J: TRBJ1-1; D: TRBD1; V: TRBV5-6; DNA: TGTGCCAGCAGCTTGGCCGAGGGGGCGCTGGGCACTGAAGCTTTCTTT; CDR3: CASSLAEGALGTEAFF
size: NA; J: TRBJ2-7; D: NA; V: TRBV3-2; DNA: TGTGCCAGCAGTCCCCCGGGACTAAACTCCTACGAGCAGTACTTC; CDR3: CASSPPGLNSYEQYF
size: few; J: TRBJ2-1; D: TRBD2; V: TRBV10-2; DNA: TGCGCCAGCAGCAGAGGCGGGAGGGGGTCGAACAATGAGCAGTTCTTC; CDR3: CASSRGGRGSNNEQFF
size: many; J: TRBJ2-1; D: NA; V: TRBV12-3/TRBV12-4; DNA: TGTGCCAGCAGTTTATTGGCGGGCTCCTACAATGAGCAGTTCTTC; CDR3: CASSLLAGSYNEQFF
size: many; J: TRBJ2-2; D: TRBD2; V: TRBV12-3/TRBV12-4; DNA: TGTGCCAGCACCATTAGCGGGACAAACACCGGGGAGCTGTTTTTT; CDR3: CASTISGTNTGELFF
size: many; J: TRBJ2-1; D: TRBD2; V: TRBV20-1; DNA: TGCAGTGCTACACGACTAGCGGGAGGGCCCAGCCCCTACAATGAGCAGTTCTTC; CDR3: CSATRLAGGPSPYNEQFF
size: few; J: TRBJ1-6; D: TRBD1; V: TRBV28; DNA: TGTGCCAGCAGTTCCTCCGGGACAGGATACTCACCCCTCCACTTT; CDR3: CASSSSGTGYSPLHF
size: few; J: TRBJ2-1; D: NA; V: TRBV4-3; DNA: TGCGCCAGCAGCCTATCCCGGGGCCTGGAGCAGTTCTTC; CDR3: CASSLSRGLEQFF
size: NA; J: TRBJ1-6; D: NA; V: TRBV18; DNA: TGTGCCAGCTCACCAGGGTCTGGTTCACCCCTCCACTTT; CDR3: CASSPGSGSPLHF
size: many; J: TRBJ2-7; D: NA; V: TRBV7-6; DNA: TGTGCCTCTGGACCAGGTGGCTACGAGCAGTACTTC; CDR3: CASGPGGYEQYF
size: many; J: TRBJ2-4; D: TRBD1; V: TRBV10-3; DNA: TGTGCCAGCGAATCCGGACAGGGAGGCAAAAACATTCAGTACTTC; CDR3: CASESGQGGKNIQYF
size: many; J: TRBJ2-7; D: NA; V: TRBV6-2/TRBV6-3; DNA: TGTGCCAGCAGTCACGGGGACAAGAATTCCTACGAGCAGTACTTC; CDR3: CASSHGDKNSYEQYF
size: many; J: TRBJ2-2; D: NA; V: TRBV7-7; DNA: TGTGCCAGCATCTCCAGCACCGGGGAGCTGTTTTTT; CDR3: CASISSTGELFF
size: many; J: TRBJ2-1; D: TRBD2; V: TRBV27; DNA: TGTGCCAGCAGTTCACCGGGACTAGCGGGAGGGTGGTACAATGAGCAGTTCTTC; CDR3: CASSSPGLAGGWYNEQFF
size: many; J: TRBJ1-2; D: TRBD1; V: TRBV27; DNA: TGTGCCAGCAGTTTATGGGACAGGGACACCCATGGCTACACCTTC; CDR3: CASSLWDRDTHGYTF
size: NA; J: TRBJ1-6; D: TRBD1; V: TRBV28; DNA: TGTGCCAGCAGGAAAACAGGGGAAGGATCACCCCTCCACTTT; CDR3: CASRKTGEGSPLHF